Reported below is one TCR beta chain. Its target antigen remains unknown. No much larger clone is present one base from it, and per-base qualities are unavailable. CD8 naive samples were CD45RO-negative cells positively selected for CCR7, giving a CD45RA+CCR7+ population that excluded TemRA cells. The donors were healthy, HIV-negative adults with no recently reported acute infections or vaccinations. Every donor was a Caucasian adult residing in Nashville, Tennessee, USA. Blood was obtained by leukapheresis, after which PBMCs were separated by Ficoll-Histopaque density gradient centrifugation and cryopreserved in liquid nitrogen vapor phase. Analytical flow cytometry was used to check the purity and quantity of each magnetically sorted T cell population. From each sorted fraction, genomic DNA was isolated and quantified by UV absorbance on a Nanodrop 2000c. This record comes from a study of shared clonotypes between healthy human individuals (dated by TCRdb to 2020 to 2021). Some background on the complete study: The cohort comprised a couple of women and a few men aged 18 to 49 years. To increase sequencing depth and limit assay-specific biases, TCR repertoire library preparation and sequencing were carried out by different laboratories using diverse techniques. To estimate repertoire size and how much clonotypes are shared between individuals, the study performed deep sequencing of blood TCR repertoires from a few healthy adults. For each donor, CD4 naive and CD4 memory were each given three plates, CD8 naive was given two plates, and CD8 memory was given one plate. Leukapheresis yielded between about 0.85 and 10 billion PBMCs per donor.

Using the deep immunoSEQ assay, multiplex PCR amplified TCR CDR3 regions from genomic DNA. Genomic DNA extracted from each cell subset was distributed evenly over all wells of several immunoSEQ 96-well plates, and each plate served as one replicate. For sorted subsets, roughly 200 ng of genomic DNA, equivalent to 25,000 to 35,000 T cell genomes, went into each replicate PCR. Purified libraries were quantified with a Qubit 3.0 fluorometer, sized on a Bioanalyzer 2100, and re-quantified with the KAPA Library Quantification kit. Each immunoSEQ 96-well plate was sequenced on its own single-read 150-cycle Illumina NextSeq 550 flow cell. Per the source publication's procedure: Because the immunoSEQ output included only junctional sequences and no quality scores, the filtering could not be the same as the filtering used for full-length reads. Sequences were annotated with PyIR, a Python wrapper for IgBLAST v1.9, and V/J genes and CDR3 were assigned using IMGT germline references. Reads with weak V/J assignments (E-value above 1e-6), missing CDR3, stop codons, out-of-frame junctions, or ambiguous translated residues were removed. A V3J clonotype was defined by an identical inferred V gene, J gene, and CDR3 amino acid sequence. Percentage overlap between repertoires was calculated by dividing the number of shared unique clonotypes by the size of the smaller repertoire. Repertoire richness was assessed with RTK rarefaction, the Chao1 estimator, and Recon v2.1 estimates of unobserved clonotypes. OLGA was used to compute generation probabilities for all TCRbeta clonotypes that the gDNA method yielded from a handful of donors. Held by TCRdb, this immuneACCESS table contains in-frame sequences only and omits some clones. Under half of the omission traces to an unresolved V gene where checked; the cause of the rest is unknown. The D gene and trimming were derived from the DNA, and the V and J assignments and clone size from that table. The sample contains approximately 840,000 clones, 90% to 98% of them found a single time. About 0.25% of the sample comes from the top ten.

Results the study describes overall, beyond this receptor: The small number of donors limited the genetic and exposure-history diversity represented. Pairwise subsampling indicated that sequencing depth was expected to affect the degree of clonotype sharing among donors. Sharing across four donors was observed for about 5% of naive CD4, over 3% of naive CD8, 2% to 2.5% of memory CD4, and approximately 0.41% of memory CD8 clonotypes. Sampling was restricted to blood, and TCR repertoires in tissue are likely to differ from TCR repertoires in blood. Incomplete sequencing was indicated by rarefaction of sorted-subset datasets, despite the large sequencing depth. Compared with non-shared clonotypes, clonotypes shared by all four sorted-subset donors had higher generation probabilities. Naive subsets generally had larger estimated clonotype richness than memory subsets did.

The junction carries 11 bases between V and J, which are trimmed by 1 base and 4 bases respectively. The CDR3 holds 15 amino acids from the cysteine to the phenylalanine. Only the CDR3 portion is preserved as DNA: 45 bases, with reading frame beginning at the first base. Reading the germline V gene gives CDR1 SGHAT and CDR2 FQNNGV. Sequencing used naive CD8+ T cells sorted from blood. The cell subset or site label, read with the paper, signifies: CD45RA+CCR7+. The origin of this receptor is a man aged 25 to 45 in good health. This receptor chain uses TRBV11-2 and TRBJ1-3; too little of a D gene remains to name it. The bases read TGTGCCAGCAGCTTAGTATGGGGATCCGGAAACACCATATATTTT. This is translated as CASSLVWGSGNTIYF.